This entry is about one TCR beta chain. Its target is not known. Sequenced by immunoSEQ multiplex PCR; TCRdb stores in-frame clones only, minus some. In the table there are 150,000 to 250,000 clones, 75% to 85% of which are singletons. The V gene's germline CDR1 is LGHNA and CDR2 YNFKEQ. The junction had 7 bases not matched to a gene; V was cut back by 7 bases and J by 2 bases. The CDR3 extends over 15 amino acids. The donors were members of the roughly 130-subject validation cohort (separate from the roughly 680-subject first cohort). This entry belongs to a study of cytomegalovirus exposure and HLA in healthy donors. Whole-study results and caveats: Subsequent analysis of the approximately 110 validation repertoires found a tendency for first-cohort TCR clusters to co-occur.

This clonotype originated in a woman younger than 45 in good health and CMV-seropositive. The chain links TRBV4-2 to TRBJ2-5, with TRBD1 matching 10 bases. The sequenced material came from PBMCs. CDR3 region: CASMTRQGAQETQYF. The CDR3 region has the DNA TGTGCCAGCATGACTCGACAGGGGGCTCAAGAGACCCAGTACTTC.